Below are 25 T cell receptor beta chains sequenced from a single sample in a study of graft-versus-host responses after intestinal transplantation. Assay: immunoSEQ multiplex PCR; the TCRdb copy retains only in-frame clones and omits some. The profile shows more than 90,000 clones, roughly nine tenths of them singletons. These receptors have no known antigen. The sequencing used unstimulated CD4+ T cells sorted from spleen or lymph node cells, collected before transplant. These receptor sequences come from a human donor who was the organ donor for an intestinal transplant.

This rearrangement joins TRBV10-1 to TRBJ2-4; the D gene is possibly TRBD2 (5 bases). The CDR3 sequence is 11 residues long. Trimming left V 4 bases short and J 7 bases short, with 5 bases between. Per germline, CDR1 WNHNN and CDR2 SYGVQD (reference sequence). The CDR3 sequence is CASSGGNIQYF. Written as DNA, the CDR3 is TGCGCCAGCAGTGGAGGGAACATTCAGTACTTC.

The chain is built from TRBV11-2 and TRBJ2-7, with 8 bases matching TRBD2. The length of the CDR3 is 17 residues. V lost 6 bases to trimming and J lost 1 base; unmatched junction nucleotides: 14. Germline CDR1 is SGHAT and CDR2 is FQNNGV. CDR3 loop: CASSPAPGLVKSYEQYF. The DNA of the CDR3 is TGTGCCAGCAGTCCAGCACCGGGACTAGTGAAATCCTACGAGCAGTACTTC.

This chain links TRBV11-1 with TRBJ2-1; 7 nucleotides align to TRBD1. CDR1 is SGHAT, CDR2 FQDESV, per germline (reference sequence). J gave up 4 bases and V 5 bases, and 8 bases lay outside the gene matches. The CDR3 consists of 15 residues. CDR3 bases: TGTGCCAGCAGCCCAGGACAGGATTCATACAATGAGCAGTTCTTC. Protein: CASSPGQDSYNEQFF. Full variable domain (outside the CDR3, taken from reference TRBV11-1 and TRBJ2-1): EAEVAQSPRYKITEKSQAVAFWCDPISGHATLYWYRQILGQGPELLVQFQDESVVDDSQLPKDRFSAERLKGVDSTLKIQPAELGDSAMYLCASSPGQDSYNEQFFGPGTRLTVL.

V gene TRBV2 combines with J gene TRBJ1-1; 7 positions agree with TRBD1. This CDR3 contains 15 residues. The V and J ends lost 6 bases and 6 bases, in that order; junction bases with no gene match: 13. CDR1 and CDR2 (germline): SNHLY, FYNNEI. CDR3 residues: CASRTVRGKGAEAFF. The CDR3, as DNA: TGTGCCAGCAGGACGGTCAGGGGGAAGGGCGCTGAAGCTTTCTTT.

This clone was recorded only once. The V call is TRBV5-4, the J call TRBJ2-7; 7 nucleotides line up with TRBD2. The CDR3 is 14 amino acids. Trimming removed 0 bases from V and 3 bases from J; junction bases left unmatched: 3. The V gene's germline CDR1 is SGHNT and CDR2 YYREEE (reference sequence). The CDR3 reads CASSLGGGSYEQYF. The CDR3 DNA reads TGTGCCAGCAGCTTGGGGGGCGGGAGCTACGAGCAGTACTTC. Using reference TRBV5-4 and TRBJ2-7 for the parts outside the CDR3, the full variable domain is ETGVTQSPTHLIKTRGQQVTLRCSSQSGHNTVSWYQQALGQGPQFIFQYYREEENGRGNFPPRFSGLQFPNYSSELNVNALELDDSALYLCASSLGGGSYEQYFGPGTRLTVT.

The rearrangement joins TRBV28 to TRBJ2-1; D may be TRBD2 (6 bases). Germline V CDR1 and CDR2: MDHEN, SYDVKM. The CDR3 is 16 residues long. With 6 bases removed from V and 4 bases from J, the gap between germline ends came to 19 bases. CDR3 amino acids: CASSPRSGLKYNEQFF. Written as DNA, the CDR3 is TGTGCCAGCAGCCCGAGGTCAGGACTAAAGTACAATGAGCAGTTCTTC.

This sequence joins TRBV29-1 and TRBJ2-6, with 12 bases aligning to TRBD1. CDR3 length: 21 amino acids. Trimming took 0 bases from V and 0 from J; bases not matched to a gene: 12. The germline gives CDR1 SQVTM, CDR2 ANQGSEA. Written as DNA, the CDR3 is TGCAGCGTTGAAGATCGCGGGACAGGGGGCGCGGGGAGCTCTGGGGCCAACGTCCTGACTTTC. Protein product: CSVEDRGTGGAGSSGANVLTF.

This rearrangement joins TRBV7-2 to TRBJ1-2, with 9 bases matching TRBD1. Germline V gene sequence: CDR1 SGHTA, CDR2 FQGNSA. The CDR3 is 15 residues long. With V trimmed by 5 bases and J by 1 base, 5 bases remained unmatched. This chain's CDR3 is CASSERTGDNYGYTF. DNA of the CDR3: TGTGCCAGCAGCGAGCGGACAGGGGATAACTATGGCTACACCTTC. Full variable domain (missing parts from reference TRBV7-2 and TRBJ1-2): GAGVSQSPSNKVTEKGKDVELRCDPISGHTALYWYRQSLGQGLEFLIYFQGNSAPDKSGLPSDRFSAERTGGSVSTLTIQRTQQEDSAVYLCASSERTGDNYGYTFGSGTRLTVV.

The chain employs TRBV7-9 and TRBJ2-3; maybe TRBD2 (5 bases). The germline V gene has CDR1 SEHNR and CDR2 FQNEAQ (reference sequence). The CDR3 consists of 14 residues. Trimming removed 4 bases at V and 3 bases at J, with 11 bases between. In nucleotides, the CDR3 is TGTGCCAGCAGCTCGCGGGCCAGAACAGATACGCAGTATTTT. It codes for CASSSRARTDTQYF. The complete variable domain, with remaining parts taken from reference TRBV7-9 and TRBJ2-3, reads DTGVSQNPRHKITKRGQNVTFRCDPISEHNRLYWYRQTLGQGPEFLTYFQNEAQLEKSRLLSDRFSAERPKGSFSTLEIQRTEQGDSAMYLCASSSRARTDTQYFGPGTRLTVL.

The chain joins TRBV6-5 to TRBJ2-3; D may match TRBD1 or TRBD2 (6 bases each). The V gene's germline CDR1 is MNHEY and CDR2 SVGAGI. The CDR3 runs to 15 residues. The V end lost 5 bases, the J end lost 5 bases, and 17 bases lay between the germline ends. The CDR3 DNA is TGTGCCAGCAGTGCGAGTGGGGGGCCGGGAGATACGCAGTATTTT. Translation: CASSASGGPGDTQYF.

This chain uses TRBV19 with TRBJ2-2; the D is unclear. The CDR3 length is 14 residues. Germline loops: CDR1 LNHDA, CDR2 SQIVND (reference sequence). Trimming removed 3 bases from V and 4 bases from J, with 9 bases in between. The CDR3 sequence: CASSIGNPTGELFF. In nucleotides, the CDR3 is TGTGCCAGTAGTATTGGGAATCCCACCGGGGAGCTGTTTTTT.

The chain joins TRBV6-1 to TRBJ1-5; D gene ambiguous. CDR1 is MNHNS and CDR2 is SASEGT in the germline V gene. The CDR3 is 12 amino acids. The V end lost 4 bases, the J end lost 7 bases, and 8 bases lay between the germline ends. The CDR3 here is CASSASEQPQHF. DNA of the CDR3: TGTGCCAGCAGTGCTTCCGAACAGCCCCAGCATTTT.

The chain carries TRBV29-1 and TRBJ2-7, with 8 positions matching TRBD1. The germline V gene has CDR1 SQVTM and CDR2 ANQGSEA. CDR3 size: 14 residues. Germline trimming cut 5 bases from V and 7 bases from J; bases unmatched to any gene: 13. This CDR3 reads CSVTNQGAWSEQYF. The CDR3 DNA sequence: TGCAGCGTTACCAACCAGGGGGCATGGAGTGAGCAGTACTTC.

The chain is built from TRBV7-2 and TRBJ1-3; tentative D call: TRBD1 (5 bases). Germline CDR1 is SGHTA and CDR2 is FQGNSA. V lost 3 bases to trimming and J lost 4 bases, with 10 bases between them. The CDR3 extends over 14 amino acids. CDR3 sequence reads: CASSLEGSGNTIYF. The CDR3 DNA reads TGTGCCAGCAGCTTGGAGGGGTCAGGAAACACCATATATTTT.

The CDR3 region has the DNA TGTGCCAGCAGTTACTCGCCCCAGGGGATTGGGCAGCCCCAGCATTTT. As protein: CASSYSPQGIGQPQHF. The V call is TRBV6-6, the J call TRBJ1-5; tentative D call: TRBD1 (6 bases). Per germline, CDR1 MNHNY and CDR2 SVGAGI (reference sequence). The CDR3 loop spans 16 amino acids. V gave up 0 bases and J gave up 7 bases, with 16 bases separating them.

The rearrangement joins TRBV7-2 to TRBJ2-2, with 12 bases aligning to TRBD1. The V segment lost 4 bases and the J segment 7 bases; nucleotides outside the gene matches: 7. From germline, CDR1 is SGHTA and CDR2 FQGNSA. This CDR3 region has 16 residues. In DNA, the CDR3 is TGTGCCAGCAGCTCCCCGGGACAGGGGGCCTTCGGGGAGCTGTTTTTT. Its protein is CASSSPGQGAFGELFF.

This chain joins TRBV5-5 and TRBJ1-3; 11 nucleotides align to TRBD1. V lost 0 bases, J lost 8 bases, and 4 bases stayed unmatched. CDR1 is SGHKS, CDR2 YYEKEE, per germline (reference sequence). The CDR3 sequence is 15 residues long. The CDR3 region has the DNA TGTGCCAGCAGCTTGGCGGGGACAGGGGGTGACACCATATATTTT. Encoded protein: CASSLAGTGGDTIYF.

The CDR3 sequence: CASSGDSYGYTF. DNA for the CDR3: TGTGCCAGCAGTGGGGACAGCTATGGCTACACCTTC. The V call is TRBV2, the J call TRBJ1-2, with TRBD1 matching over 7 bases. The CDR3 sequence is 12 residues long. The ends lost 4 bases at V and 4 bases at J; junction bases unmatched: 0. The germline V gene has CDR1 SNHLY and CDR2 FYNNEI.

The chain links TRBV4-1 to TRBJ2-5; possible D gene TRBD1, 6 bases. Trimming removed 4 bases at V and 5 bases at J, with 17 bases between. Germline V gives CDR1 MGHRA, CDR2 YSYEKL. The CDR3 spans 15 residues. CDR3 DNA: TGCGCCAGCAGCCGTACAGGGAATAGTTTCGAGACCCAGTACTTC. Amino acid sequence: CASSRTGNSFETQYF.

The chain links TRBV6-5 to TRBJ2-3, with D possibly TRBD2 on 7 matching bases. The germline gives CDR1 MNHEY, CDR2 SVGAGI. V was shortened by 7 bases and J by 3 bases, with 17 bases between the two germline ends. This CDR3 has 15 residues. The CDR3 DNA reads TGTGCCAGCACCGAGGGGGGGCGTGGGACAGATACGCAGTATTTT. It translates to CASTEGGRGTDTQYF.

The genes are TRBV6-5 and TRBJ1-3; 7 bases are a match to TRBD1. The CDR3 length is 15 residues. CDR1 and CDR2 from the germline V gene are MNHEY and SVGAGI. The V segment lost 2 bases and the J segment 9 bases; nucleotides outside the gene matches: 10. CDR3: CASSYPADRDSTIYF. DNA of the CDR3: TGTGCCAGCAGTTACCCGGCCGACAGGGACAGCACCATATATTTT.

The chain couples TRBV10-3 to TRBJ2-1; 13 bases agree with TRBD2. V gave up 11 bases and J gave up 4 bases; unmatched junction bases: 5. The CDR3 extends over 14 amino acids. Germline V gene lookup returns CDR1 ENHRY and CDR2 SYGVKD. The CDR3 sequence: CAASGLAGYNEQFF. The CDR3 DNA reads TGTGCCGCCTCGGGACTAGCGGGATACAATGAGCAGTTCTTC.

The rearrangement uses TRBV13 and TRBJ2-7, with 9 bases aligning to TRBD1. This CDR3 contains 12 residues. The germline V gene has CDR1 PRHDT and CDR2 FYEKMQ (reference sequence). J was trimmed by 6 bases and V by 5 bases; bases with no gene match: 2. The CDR3 is CASSTTGGEQYF. The CDR3 DNA sequence: TGTGCCAGCAGCACGACAGGGGGCGAGCAGTACTTC.

A few counts support this clone. The chain uses TRBV28 and TRBJ1-4; a weak D match, TRBD1 (6 bases). V dropped 6 bases and J dropped 5 bases, with 13 bases sitting between them. The germline V gene encodes CDR1 MDHEN and CDR2 SYDVKM. The CDR3 totals 14 residues. The CDR3 loop reads CASRSTGENEKLFF. CDR3 coding DNA: TGTGCCAGCAGATCGACAGGTGAAAATGAAAAACTGTTTTTT.

This clone was detected a few times. The V gene is TRBV7-2, the J gene TRBJ2-5; D is perhaps TRBD2 (6 bases). Germline CDR1 and CDR2: SGHTA and FQGNSA. The V and J ends lost 4 bases and 1 base respectively, with 19 bases between them. CDR3 length: 17 residues. CDR3 amino acids: CASSSLPGWGVQETQYF. The CDR3 nucleotides are TGTGCCAGCAGCTCCCTCCCGGGGTGGGGGGTCCAAGAGACCCAGTACTTC.